This T cell receptor beta chain came from a study of blood T cell repertoires in COVID-19 (dated by TCRdb to the early 2020s). About the full investigation: Samples from collaborators originated in the United States, Italy and Spain and spanned both the acute and convalescent phases of COVID-19. The material from the prospective study consisted of cDNA or gDNA derived from T cells, B-cell-depleted T cells, or PBMCs. The dataset comprised deeply sampled blood TCRbeta repertoires from subjects exposed to, actively infected with, or recovered from COVID-19. The repertoires were released in a freely available public database intended as a resource for research on the immune response to SARS-CoV-2. Samples were obtained from the ongoing ImmuneRACE study (first 160 participants) and from over a thousand subjects provided by 6 global collaborators. Sample metadata almost always included a de-identified subject ID, COVID-19 status, age in years and sex. Where available, HLA class I and class II types were obtained from metadata supplied by the sample provider rather than from assay-based typing. What the research found in general, with its limitations: The quantity of clinical and demographic metadata differed by source and by participant and was supplied without curation.

One collaborating source in Seattle enrolled patients during active infection and followed them longitudinally through the course of disease. Collaborating institutions collected whole blood in K2EDTA tubes following their own protocols. For TCRbeta analysis, collaborators shipped samples as frozen whole blood, isolated PBMCs, or DNA extracted from either of those sample types. TCRbeta CDR3 regions were amplified from genomic DNA by means of the immunoSEQ Assay, a bias-controlled multiplex PCR. Turning to the authors' computational methods: The number of nucleated cells in each sample was estimated from the amplification of reference gene primers within the assay. Sequence reads were collapsed and filtered to measure the absolute abundance of every unique TCRbeta CDR3 rearrangement. Productive Simpson clonality was computed per sample as the square root of Simpson's diversity index over productive rearrangements. The immuneACCESS repertoire file appears here via TCRdb, limited to in-frame rearrangements. These files lack a portion of the clones; in checked studies, under half of the deficit traces to unresolved V genes, and the cause of the others is not known. V and J calls and clone size follow that table, whereas D and trimming were derived from the DNA. The sample profile shows 150,000 or so clones; around 91% of them were found once. The ten largest clonotypes hold 13% of the sample.

V is trimmed back by 8 bases and J by 1 base, and the junction contains 10 bases that no gene match accounts for. The germline V gene specifies MDHEN as CDR1 and SYDVKM as CDR2. From its cysteine to its phenylalanine, the CDR3 spans 15 amino acids. Only the CDR3 DNA is retained, 45 bases long and in frame from the first base. This clone was counted once. Which antigen it targets is not known. There are no base qualities to consult, and no much larger clone falls within one base. The receptor was isolated from a man between 18 and 35 years old with COVID-19, enrolled during active disease. Recombination linked TRBV28 to TRBJ2-5, with 7 bases aligning to TRBD2. The sample consisted of peripheral blood. The bases are TGTGCCAGCGGGGGAGGGAACGTGATCCAAGAGACCCAGTACTTC. This sequence encodes CASGGGNVIQETQYF.